This T cell receptor beta chain was observed in a study of CD8 T cells in ankylosing spondylitis. General study findings and limits: Disease-linked clones reportedly concentrated significantly in matched ankylosing spondylitis synovial fluid.

Germline V CDR1 and CDR2: WSHSY, SAAADI. J lost 1 base, V lost 6 bases, and 4 bases had no gene match. This CDR3 region has 14 residues. This clonotype was seen more than once but under ten times. Its antigen is still unknown. TCRdb analysed the 5' RACE reads with MiXCR anew, one entry per CDR3 protein. The repertoire holds about 250,000 distinct CDR3 sequences, with roughly 32% as singletons. The clonotype was recovered from a male donor with ankylosing spondylitis or in good health (not recorded which). The sequencing input was blood, either unsorted or a sorted T cell fraction (not recorded which). The chain carries TRBV10-2 and TRBJ2-7; 9 nucleotides align to TRBD1. The CDR3 nucleotides read TGCGCCAGCAGGTTCGACAGGGGGTCCTACGAGCAGTACTTC. It yields the protein CASRFDRGSYEQYF.